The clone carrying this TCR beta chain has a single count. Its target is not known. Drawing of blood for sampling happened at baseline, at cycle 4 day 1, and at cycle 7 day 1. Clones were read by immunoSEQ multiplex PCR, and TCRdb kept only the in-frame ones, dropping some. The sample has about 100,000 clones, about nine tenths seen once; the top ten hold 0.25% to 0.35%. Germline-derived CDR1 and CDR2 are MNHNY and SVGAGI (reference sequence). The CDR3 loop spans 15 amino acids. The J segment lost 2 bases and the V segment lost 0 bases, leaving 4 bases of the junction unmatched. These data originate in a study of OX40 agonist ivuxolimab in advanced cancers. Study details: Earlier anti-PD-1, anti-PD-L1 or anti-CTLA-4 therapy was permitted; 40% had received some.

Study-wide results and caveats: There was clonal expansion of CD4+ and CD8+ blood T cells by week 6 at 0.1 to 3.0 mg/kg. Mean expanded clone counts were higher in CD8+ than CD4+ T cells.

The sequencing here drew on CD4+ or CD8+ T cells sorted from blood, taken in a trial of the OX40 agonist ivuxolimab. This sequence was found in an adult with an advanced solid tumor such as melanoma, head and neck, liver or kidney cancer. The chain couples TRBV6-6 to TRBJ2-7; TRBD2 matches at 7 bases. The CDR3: CASSYSIRGAYEQYF. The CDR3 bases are TGTGCCAGCAGTTACTCGATACGGGGGGCCTACGAGCAGTACTTC.